The rows below give T cell receptor beta chains drawn from one sample of a study of blood T cell repertoires in COVID-19. Generated by immunoSEQ multiplex PCR, the TCRdb table keeps only in-frame clones and is missing some. The sample contains tens of thousands of clones, around 90% of which appear only once. Sequenced input: peripheral blood. The receptors were sampled from a human donor in a cohort sampled during active COVID-19. CDR3s include the opening cysteine and the closing phenylalanine or tryptophan. The D gene is left open where the match is weak. Expanded clones get a size class; other rows say once, few or many, or leave the size out.

-	TRBV24-1	TRBJ1-3	16	-	CATRRGPTFSGNTIYF	TGTGCCACCAGGCGGGGACCGACGTTCTCTGGAAACACCATATATTTT
-	TRBV10-3	TRBJ1-5	13	-	CAISGDLNQPQHF	TGTGCCATCAGTGGGGACTTAAATCAGCCCCAGCATTTT
few	TRBV5-6	TRBJ1-2	13	TRBD1	CASSLRQGDGYTF	TGTGCCAGCAGCTTGAGACAGGGAGACGGCTACACCTTC
-	TRBV5-1	TRBJ2-3	16	TRBD1	CASSPPGQSSTDTQYF	TGCGCCAGCAGCCCCCCGGGACAGAGTAGCACAGATACGCAGTATTTT
few	TRBV19	TRBJ2-2	14	TRBD2	CASSLGRENGELFF	TGTGCCAGTAGCCTGGGGCGGGAGAACGGGGAGCTGTTTTTT
-	TRBV7-6	TRBJ2-1	17	-	CASKATIRTTFYNEQFF	TGTGCCAGCAAAGCTACAATCAGGACTACGTTCTACAATGAGCAGTTCTTC
-	TRBV24-1	TRBJ2-3	17	-	CATSDPDRFTAGDTQYF	TGTGCCACCAGTGATCCAGACAGGTTTACGGCTGGCGATACGCAGTATTTT
-	TRBV18	TRBJ2-3	15	-	CASSPMGAFTDTQYF	TGTGCCAGCTCACCAATGGGAGCCTTCACAGATACGCAGTATTTT
-	TRBV11-3	TRBJ2-5	19	TRBD2	CASRRTRTSGRKRQETQYF	TGTGCCAGCAGACGCACTCGGACTAGCGGGAGGAAACGCCAAGAGACCCAGTACTTC
-	TRBV10-3	TRBJ2-7	12	-	CAIAGGAYEQYF	TGTGCCATCGCCGGAGGAGCCTACGAGCAGTACTTC
-	TRBV5-1	TRBJ2-5	11	-	CASSSQETQYF	TGCGCCAGCAGCTCACAAGAGACCCAGTACTTC
-	TRBV5-1	TRBJ2-1	16	TRBD2	CASSLARLAGVNEQFF	TGCGCCAGCAGCTTGGCCAGGCTAGCGGGAGTCAATGAGCAGTTCTTC
-	TRBV2	TRBJ1-5	13	-	CASSGPTVQPQHF	TGTGCCAGCAGTGGTCCGACAGTTCAGCCCCAGCATTTT
-	TRBV5-4	TRBJ2-7	15	TRBD2	CASSPGLAGLYEQYF	TGTGCCAGCAGCCCGGGACTAGCGGGTCTCTACGAGCAGTACTTC
-	TRBV19	TRBJ2-2	20	-	CASTSWGGAFGLGNTGELFF	TGTGCCAGTACCTCCTGGGGGGGGGCTTTTGGGCTAGGGAACACCGGGGAGCTGTTTTTT
-	TRBV9	TRBJ2-1	12	-	CASSVGENEQFF	TGTGCCAGCAGCGTAGGGGAGAATGAGCAGTTCTTC
-	TRBV4-1	TRBJ2-5	16	TRBD2	CASSQLGLAGVETQYF	TGCGCCAGCAGCCAACTTGGACTAGCGGGAGTGGAGACCCAGTACTTC
-	TRBV10-3	TRBJ1-3	18	TRBD1	CAISEFSRGLPSGNTIYF	TGTGCCATCAGTGAGTTCAGCAGGGGGCTACCCTCTGGAAACACCATATATTTT
-	TRBV24-1	TRBJ2-5	13	TRBD1	CATSATGQETQYF	TGTGCCACCAGTGCGACAGGGCAAGAGACCCAGTACTTC
-	TRBV5-1	TRBJ1-2	15	-	CASSGGGAENYGYTF	TGCGCCAGCAGCGGGGGAGGGGCGGAAAACTATGGCTACACCTTC
-	TRBV3-1/TRBV3-2	TRBJ2-1	15	TRBD1	CASSRGQGRAGEQFF	TGTGCCAGCAGTAGAGGACAGGGTCGGGCCGGTGAGCAGTTCTTC
-	TRBV3-1/TRBV3-2	TRBJ1-4	14	-	CASSHNSYSEKLFF	TGTGCCAGCAGCCACAACAGCTATTCTGAAAAACTGTTTTTT